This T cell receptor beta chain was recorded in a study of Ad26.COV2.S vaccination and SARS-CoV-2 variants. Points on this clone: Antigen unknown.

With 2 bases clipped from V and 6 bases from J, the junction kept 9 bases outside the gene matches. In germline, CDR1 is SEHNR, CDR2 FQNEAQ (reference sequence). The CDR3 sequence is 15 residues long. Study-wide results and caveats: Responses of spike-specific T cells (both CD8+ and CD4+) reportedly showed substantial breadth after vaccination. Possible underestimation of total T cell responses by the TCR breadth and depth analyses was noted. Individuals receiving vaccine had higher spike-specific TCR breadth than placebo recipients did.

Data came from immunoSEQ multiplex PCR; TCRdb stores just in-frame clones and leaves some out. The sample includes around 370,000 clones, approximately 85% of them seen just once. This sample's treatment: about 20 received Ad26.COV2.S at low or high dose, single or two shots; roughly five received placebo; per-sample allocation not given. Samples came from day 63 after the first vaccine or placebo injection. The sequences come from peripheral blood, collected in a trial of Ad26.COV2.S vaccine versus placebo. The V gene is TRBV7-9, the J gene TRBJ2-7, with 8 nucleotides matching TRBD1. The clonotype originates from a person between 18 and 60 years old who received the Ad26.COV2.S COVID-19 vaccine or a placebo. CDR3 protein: CASSLMDREIPEQYF. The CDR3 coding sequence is TGTGCCAGCAGCTTAATGGACAGGGAGATTCCCGAGCAGTACTTC.